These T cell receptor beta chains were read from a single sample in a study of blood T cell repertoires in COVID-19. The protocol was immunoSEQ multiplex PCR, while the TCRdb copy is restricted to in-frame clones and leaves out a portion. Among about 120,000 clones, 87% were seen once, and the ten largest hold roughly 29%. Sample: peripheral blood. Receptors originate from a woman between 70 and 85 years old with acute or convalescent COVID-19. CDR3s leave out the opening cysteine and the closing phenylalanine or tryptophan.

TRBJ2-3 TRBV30 AWTGGADTQY
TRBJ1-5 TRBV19 ASEPSVGAGVHQPQH
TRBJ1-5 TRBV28 ASRAGQGSYQPQH
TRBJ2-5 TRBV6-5 ASSRLAGETQY
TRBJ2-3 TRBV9 ASSLAGTTDTQY
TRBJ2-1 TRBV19 ASSITSGGPYNEQF
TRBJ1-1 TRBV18 ASSPQQGETEAF
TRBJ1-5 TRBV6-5 ASSYSSGLGQPQH
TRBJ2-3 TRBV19 ASSTNRDKEGDTQY
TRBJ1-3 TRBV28 ASSLGGVGAIY
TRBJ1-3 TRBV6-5 ASSYSSASSGNTIY
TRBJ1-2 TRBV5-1 ASSLAQGGERGYT
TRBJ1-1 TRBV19 ASRLNRGNTEAF
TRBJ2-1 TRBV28 ASNGNEQF
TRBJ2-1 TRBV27 ASSLSAGGREEQF
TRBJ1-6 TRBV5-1 ASSQRQTLNSPLH
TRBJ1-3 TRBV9 ASSVASTGSGNTIY
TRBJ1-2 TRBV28 ASVGVTNYGYT
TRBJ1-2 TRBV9 ASSVGQDYGYT
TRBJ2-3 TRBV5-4 ASSLEQATDTQY
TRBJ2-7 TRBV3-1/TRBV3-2 ASSGPPLYYEQY
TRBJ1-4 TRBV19 ASKRDRVEKLF
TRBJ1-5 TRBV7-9 ASSEGYSNQPQH
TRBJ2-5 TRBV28 AVTRGGTFRETQY
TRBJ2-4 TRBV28 ASRRRGGRIQY
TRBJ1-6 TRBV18 ASSSSDLWEISPLH
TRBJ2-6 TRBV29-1 SVPGSGANVLT
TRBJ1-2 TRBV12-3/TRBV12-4 ASSWGHYGYT
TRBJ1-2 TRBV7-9 ASSLEGGGQGANGYT
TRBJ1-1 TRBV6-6 ASSTQGLMNTEAF
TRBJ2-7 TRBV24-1 ATSDPGQGAEQY
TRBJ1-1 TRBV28 ASSGGWTEAF
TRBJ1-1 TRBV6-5 ASSRNMNTEAF
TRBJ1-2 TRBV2 ASREGQGNYGYT
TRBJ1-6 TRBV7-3 ASSLGTDSPLH
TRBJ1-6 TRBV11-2 ASGRDRGESPLH
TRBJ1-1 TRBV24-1 ATKLTGTTEAF
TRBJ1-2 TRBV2 ACYGQATYGYT
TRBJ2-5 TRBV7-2 ASSPRGDTYEETQY
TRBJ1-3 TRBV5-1 ASSLGQGNTIY
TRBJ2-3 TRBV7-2 ASSPTLRGGGDTQY
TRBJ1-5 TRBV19 ASTGPGGYQPQH
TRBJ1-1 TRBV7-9 ASSPGAEAF
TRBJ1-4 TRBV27 ARGHNEKLF
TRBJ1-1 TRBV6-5 ASSYSRLNTEAF
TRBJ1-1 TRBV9 ASSAGTGGNTEAF
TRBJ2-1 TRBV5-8 ASSLAIAGAYNEQF
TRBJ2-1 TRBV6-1 ASSEGQGAYDEQF
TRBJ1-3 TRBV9 ASSPRMVSGNTIY
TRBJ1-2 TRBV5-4 ASSLATGTLHGYT
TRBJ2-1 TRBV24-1 ATSDLPGLAGGMSSYNEQF
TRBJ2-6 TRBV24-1 ATSERTDPSGANVLT
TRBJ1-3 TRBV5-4 ASSGGGGQGSSGNTIY
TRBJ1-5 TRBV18 ASSPQGARDQPQH
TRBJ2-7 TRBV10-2 ASSFPGVDYEQY
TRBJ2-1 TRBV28 ASSKNRGPYNEQF
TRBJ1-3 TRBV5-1 ASSWTGRGNTIY
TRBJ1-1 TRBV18 ASSPYPGEKNTEAF
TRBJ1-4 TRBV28 ASSLGQANEKLF